This TCR beta chain emerged from a study of chemoradiotherapy in HPV16-positive cancers. Background on the study: A couple of HPV16-positive patients' cells yielded candidate HPV-specific clones and common motifs. Broader study findings: The functional HPV-specific definition rests on just a couple of HPV16-positive patients. Candidate HPV-specific clones and E7-related TCR motifs grew in tumor during treatment.

Method: immunoSEQ multiplex PCR; TCRdb's copy keeps in-frame clones and lacks some. This sample yields 15,000 to 20,000 clones, of which 90% are seen a single time; around 14% belongs to the top ten. Over chemoradiotherapy, repertoires were sampled more than once. The ends lost 0 bases at V and 2 bases at J; junction bases unmatched: 9. The CDR3 has 17 residues. Germline lookup yields CDR1 LGHNA and CDR2 YSLEER. Turning to this clone: Its cognate antigen is unknown.

The receptor's source is a human donor with HPV-associated anogenital cancer. Sequencing was performed on blood, taken from a patient who underwent chemoradiotherapy. The chain employs TRBV4-3 and TRBJ1-1, with 7 bases identical to TRBD1. The CDR3 loop is CASSQEPLGTANTEAFF. The CDR3 coding sequence is TGCGCCAGCAGCCAAGAACCCCTCGGGACAGCAAACACTGAAGCTTTCTTT.